This is a list of T cell receptor beta chains from one sample in a study of T cell clones after liver transplantation. TCRdb's copy holds only in-frame clones and misses some; the assay was immunoSEQ multiplex PCR. This sample has around 110,000 clones, with 75% to 95% found just once. Sequenced here: CD4+ T cells from blood, sampled 12 months after liver transplant. These TCRs come from a human patient who received a liver transplant. Certain T cells may be donor cells from the graft. CDR3s include the opening cysteine and the closing phenylalanine or tryptophan. The order of the fields is J gene, clone size, D gene, V gene, CDR3 DNA, CDR3 protein. A D gene is named only where the DNA matches it firmly. Size values are once, few and many counts, or a class for expanded clones, and some rows have none.

J: TRBJ2-7; size: -; D: TRBD2; V: TRBV5-1; DNA: TGCGCCAGCAGTTTGACGGGCGGGAGGGACGAGCAGTACTTC; CDR3: CASSLTGGRDEQYF
J: TRBJ1-1; size: -; D: -; V: TRBV10-3; DNA: TGTGCCATCAGGGTTGCGGAGAACACTGAAGCTTTCTTT; CDR3: CAIRVAENTEAFF
J: TRBJ2-7; size: -; D: TRBD2; V: TRBV5-4; DNA: TGTGCCAGCAGCTTGGGGGGACTAGCGGGAGGGATCTCCTACGAGCAGTACTTC; CDR3: CASSLGGLAGGISYEQYF
J: TRBJ2-2; size: -; D: -; V: TRBV7-7; DNA: TGTGCCAGCAGCATGGGACACAACAGCGCGGAGCTGTTTTTT; CDR3: CASSMGHNSAELFF
J: TRBJ2-1; size: few; D: -; V: TRBV29-1; DNA: TGCAGCGTTGCAACCATCGAGCAGTTCTTC; CDR3: CSVATIEQFF
J: TRBJ2-5; size: -; D: TRBD2; V: TRBV14; DNA: TGTGCCAGCAGCCAAGGGACTAGAAATCAAGAGACCCAGTACTTC; CDR3: CASSQGTRNQETQYF
J: TRBJ2-7; size: -; D: TRBD1; V: TRBV19; DNA: TGTGCCAGTGGGACAGGGGTTTCCTACGAGCAGTACTTC; CDR3: CASGTGVSYEQYF
J: TRBJ2-7; size: -; D: -; V: TRBV28; DNA: TGTGCCAGCAGTTTAGTCAGTCCCTACGAGCAGTACTTC; CDR3: CASSLVSPYEQYF
J: TRBJ2-7; size: many; D: -; V: TRBV9; DNA: TGTGCCAGCAGCCAATCGTCAGGCCTTAGTAACGAGCAGTACTTC; CDR3: CASSQSSGLSNEQYF
J: TRBJ2-1; size: -; D: TRBD2; V: TRBV5-1; DNA: TGCGCCAGCAGCTTGACGTTGGCTAGCGGGAGAGGGTCCAATGAGCAGTTCTTC; CDR3: CASSLTLASGRGSNEQFF
J: TRBJ1-2; size: -; D: -; V: TRBV28; DNA: TGTGCCAGCCGGAGGGAATCCCTAGCCACCGGCTACACCTTC; CDR3: CASRRESLATGYTF
J: TRBJ2-7; size: -; D: -; V: TRBV10-3; DNA: TGTGCCATCAGAAGGTTAGAGGGCGAGCAGTACTTC; CDR3: CAIRRLEGEQYF
J: TRBJ2-5; size: once; D: TRBD2; V: TRBV5-1; DNA: TGCGCCAGCAGCTGGGCCGGGACTACACTTCAAGAGACCCAGTACTTC; CDR3: CASSWAGTTLQETQYF
J: TRBJ1-2; size: -; D: -; V: TRBV7-2; DNA: TGTGCCAGCAGCTTAGCAGGCCCGGCGGGCTATGGCTACACCTTC; CDR3: CASSLAGPAGYGYTF
J: TRBJ2-7; size: -; D: -; V: TRBV18; DNA: TGTGCCAGCTCACCCCCAACGAGCTCCTACGAGCAGTACTTC; CDR3: CASSPPTSSYEQYF
J: TRBJ2-3; size: -; D: TRBD2; V: TRBV2; DNA: TGTGCCAGCAGGGGGCCGTCTAGCGGGAGCATGCAGTATTTT; CDR3: CASRGPSSGSMQYF
J: TRBJ2-3; size: -; D: -; V: TRBV2; DNA: TGCAGATTTCGGCCGGATACGCAGTATTTT; CDR3: CRFRPDTQYF
J: TRBJ2-1; size: once; D: -; V: TRBV7-2; DNA: TGTGCCAGCAGCCGAGACGCCTACAATGAGCAGTTCTTC; CDR3: CASSRDAYNEQFF
J: TRBJ2-7; size: -; D: -; V: TRBV1; DNA: TGCACCAGCAGCCAAGTCGGAAGCTACGAGCAGTACTTC; CDR3: CTSSQVGSYEQYF
J: TRBJ2-3; size: -; D: TRBD2; V: TRBV6-1; DNA: TGTGCCAGCAGTGCTAGGAGCGGGGGTAGCACAGATACGCAGTATTTT; CDR3: CASSARSGGSTDTQYF
J: TRBJ2-7; size: -; D: TRBD2; V: TRBV28; DNA: TGTGCCAGCAGTCCCGGGGGGTCCTACGAGCAGTACTTC; CDR3: CASSPGGSYEQYF
J: TRBJ2-7; size: -; D: TRBD1; V: TRBV9; DNA: TGTGCCAGCAGCCCGCGGACAGGGACGCCCGAGCAGTACTTC; CDR3: CASSPRTGTPEQYF
J: TRBJ2-5; size: -; D: TRBD2; V: TRBV2; DNA: TGTGCCAGCCGCCCGGGTCGGGGGGGAGAGACCCAGTACTTC; CDR3: CASRPGRGGETQYF
J: TRBJ2-3; size: -; D: -; V: TRBV5-4; DNA: TGTGCCAGCAGCTTGGCCGGTAGTTGGCAAGATACGCAGTATTTT; CDR3: CASSLAGSWQDTQYF
J: TRBJ1-1; size: -; D: -; V: TRBV6-5; DNA: TGTGCCAGCAGAAGGATGAACACTGAAGCTTTCTTT; CDR3: CASRRMNTEAFF
J: TRBJ2-7; size: -; D: -; V: TRBV7-8; DNA: TGTGCCAGCCTGCGGGTGGGACTGAATTACGAGCAGTACTTC; CDR3: CASLRVGLNYEQYF
J: TRBJ1-2; size: -; D: -; V: TRBV2; DNA: TGTGCCAGCACCGGAACATCCGGGGCCCGCTACACCTTC; CDR3: CASTGTSGARYTF
J: TRBJ1-2; size: once; D: -; V: TRBV21-1; DNA: TGTGCCAGCAGCCCCCGAGACAGGGGAAAACTTGGATACTATGGCTACACCTTC; CDR3: CASSPRDRGKLGYYGYTF
J: TRBJ2-3; size: -; D: -; V: TRBV10-2; DNA: TGCGCCAGCAGTTGGGGGAGTCGCACAGATACGCAGTATTTT; CDR3: CASSWGSRTDTQYF
J: TRBJ2-7; size: -; D: TRBD1; V: TRBV6-1; DNA: TGTGCCAGCAGTGAAGTTTGGACAGGGACCCACGAGCAGTACTTC; CDR3: CASSEVWTGTHEQYF
J: TRBJ1-1; size: -; D: -; V: TRBV29-1; DNA: TGCAGCGTTGCTCGGGGGGACACTGAAGCTTTCTTT; CDR3: CSVARGDTEAFF
J: TRBJ2-5; size: -; D: -; V: TRBV5-1; DNA: TGCGCCAGCAGCCTGGAGGGGCATTTGCAAGAGACCCAGTACTTC; CDR3: CASSLEGHLQETQYF
J: TRBJ1-1; size: -; D: -; V: TRBV9; DNA: TGTGCCAGGAGACAGAGGAACACTGAAGCTTTCTTT; CDR3: CARRQRNTEAFF
J: TRBJ2-7; size: -; D: TRBD1; V: TRBV5-6; DNA: TGTGCCAGCAGCTTTACCGCAGGGGGCGGGCGATTCGCTTACGAGCAGTACTTC; CDR3: CASSFTAGGGRFAYEQYF
J: TRBJ1-1; size: few; D: -; V: TRBV5-1; DNA: TGCGCCAGCACGGCGGCGCAGCCAACGAACACTGAAGCTTTCTTT; CDR3: CASTAAQPTNTEAFF
J: TRBJ1-2; size: -; D: -; V: TRBV28; DNA: TGTGCCAGCAGGTTAAACTATGGCTACACCTTC; CDR3: CASRLNYGYTF
J: TRBJ2-7; size: -; D: TRBD1; V: TRBV5-1; DNA: TGCGCCAGCAGCCCACAACCGGGACAGGGTGGTCATGAGCAGTACTTC; CDR3: CASSPQPGQGGHEQYF
J: TRBJ1-3; size: -; D: -; V: TRBV9; DNA: TGTGCCAGCAGCAAAGGGGGTGGAAACACCATATATTTT; CDR3: CASSKGGGNTIYF
J: TRBJ2-2; size: -; D: -; V: TRBV5-1; DNA: TGCGCCAGCAGCTTGGGCGCCGGGACAAACACGAACACCGGGGAGCTGTTTTTT; CDR3: CASSLGAGTNTNTGELFF
J: TRBJ1-4; size: -; D: -; V: TRBV18; DNA: TGTGCCAGCTCACCACCGTCGGCGGCGGTGGAAAAACTGTTTTTT; CDR3: CASSPPSAAVEKLFF
J: TRBJ2-1; size: -; D: -; V: TRBV7-9; DNA: TGTGCCAGCAGCTTAGCGGTGGCAGTTTTCGGCAATGAGCAGTTCTTC; CDR3: CASSLAVAVFGNEQFF
J: TRBJ2-7; size: -; D: TRBD2; V: TRBV7-2; DNA: TGTGCCAGCAGCGCCCTGACCGGGACTAGCGGGAGGGCCGACTACGAGCAGTACTTC; CDR3: CASSALTGTSGRADYEQYF
J: TRBJ2-1; size: -; D: TRBD1; V: TRBV7-9; DNA: TGTGCCAGCAGCTGGGACAGGTTGAATGAGCAGTTCTTC; CDR3: CASSWDRLNEQFF
J: TRBJ2-5; size: once; D: -; V: TRBV9; DNA: TGTGCCAGCAGCACATCCCGAGCGGAGACCCAGTACTTC; CDR3: CASSTSRAETQYF
J: TRBJ1-2; size: -; D: -; V: TRBV4-2; DNA: TGTGCCAGCAGCCAAGAGGGCAGAGACTATGGCTACACCTTC; CDR3: CASSQEGRDYGYTF
J: TRBJ2-7; size: -; D: TRBD1; V: TRBV5-1; DNA: TGCGCCAGCAGCACCCGGGACAGGGGGCTGTACGAGCAGTACTTC; CDR3: CASSTRDRGLYEQYF
J: TRBJ2-1; size: -; D: TRBD2; V: TRBV11-2; DNA: TGTGCCAGCAGGGTGGGACTAGCCAATGAGCAGTTCTTC; CDR3: CASRVGLANEQFF
J: TRBJ2-7; size: -; D: -; V: TRBV27; DNA: TGTGCCAGCAGTCGAGGCGGGTTCTACGAGCAGTACTTC; CDR3: CASSRGGFYEQYF
J: TRBJ2-7; size: -; D: -; V: TRBV11-2; DNA: TGTGCCAGCAGGTCCGCGGGACAGAGTTACGAGCAGTACTTC; CDR3: CASRSAGQSYEQYF
J: TRBJ2-1; size: once; D: -; V: TRBV15; DNA: TGTGCCACCAGCAGAGTTAAGGGCCGGGGCTTTTGGGTCTACAATGAGCAGTTCTTC; CDR3: CATSRVKGRGFWVYNEQFF
J: TRBJ1-2; size: -; D: TRBD1; V: TRBV7-9; DNA: TGTGCCAGCAGCAGAGGGTCCGGGACAGGGGTTGGCTACACCTTC; CDR3: CASSRGSGTGVGYTF
J: TRBJ2-3; size: -; D: -; V: TRBV4-1; DNA: TGCGCCAGCAGCCATATTTGGGATACGCAGTATTTT; CDR3: CASSHIWDTQYF
J: TRBJ2-5; size: -; D: -; V: TRBV4-1; DNA: TGCGCCAGCAGCCACGGCGCACAAGAGACCCAGTACTTC; CDR3: CASSHGAQETQYF